This T cell receptor (beta chain) appears in the sequencing data of a study of cytomegalovirus exposure and HLA in healthy donors. Study-wide points: Reports credit the classifier with highly specific, highly sensitive diagnosis of cytomegalovirus status. Reports indicate that TCR beta sequences accurately predicted the HLA-A and HLA-B alleles of most subjects. CMV serostatus was the only immune exposure information that was available.

The PCR was carried out with 60 Vbeta primers and 13 Jbeta primers. The data were produced by immunoSEQ multiplex PCR, yet TCRdb's version contains in-frame clones alone and is incomplete. In the table there are some 170,000 clones, about 72% of which are singletons. Notes on this clone: Its antigen remains unidentified. At the DNA level, this CDR3 is encoded by other sequences in the same sample as well.

Every donor was a healthy person donating bone marrow. Per germline, CDR1 SGHDT and CDR2 YYEEEE. V gave up 0 bases and J gave up 4 bases, with 7 bases separating them. The CDR3 sequence is 13 residues long. Specimen: PBMCs. The chain is built from TRBV5-6 and TRBJ1-2; unclear D gene. The receptor comes from a human donor in good health. The CDR3 loop is CASSLGGSYGYTF. CDR3 nucleotides: TGTGCCAGCAGCTTGGGTGGCAGCTATGGCTACACCTTC.